Listed below are T cell receptor beta chains from one sample, sequenced in a study of T-cell reconstitution after alpha-beta-depleted transplantation in children. TCRdb re-derived calls from the PCR reads in MiXCR, one entry per CDR3 protein. The table records roughly 190,000 distinct CDR3 sequences, about 15% of them present only once. Sequencing was performed on PBMCs from the stem cell graft donor, taken from the stem cell graft. These receptors were collected from a human donor who donated a stem cell graft to a child with acute lymphoblastic leukemia. Both conserved end residues are part of each CDR3. The D gene is left open where the match is weak.

D gene	V gene	J gene	CDR3 protein
TRBD2	TRBV4-2	TRBJ2-5	CASSQGESGGYETQYF
.	TRBV10-3	TRBJ2-1	CAIGHNEQFF
TRBD1	TRBV24-1	TRBJ2-7	CATSDLGTGGEQYF
TRBD2	TRBV7-8	TRBJ2-7	CASSLNRGLAGGEQYF
.	TRBV5-5	TRBJ1-4	CASRRQAANEKLFF
.	TRBV5-1	TRBJ1-2	CASSPGANYGYTF
TRBD2	TRBV7-6	TRBJ2-3	CASSLVSAGVGKAADTQYF
TRBD2	TRBV20-1	TRBJ2-1	CSGRLAVYNEQFF
TRBD1	TRBV6-5	TRBJ2-2	CASSSRDRGLLGELFF
.	TRBV5-5	TRBJ2-5	CASSFLYQETQYF
.	TRBV6-1	TRBJ2-3	CASHRQGYFTDTQYF
TRBD2	TRBV10-1	TRBJ2-3	CASSTSGRGDTQYF
TRBD2	TRBV10-3	TRBJ2-1	CAISESVGLAVNEQFF
.	TRBV7-2	TRBJ2-3	CASSSTRVRAADTQYF
.	TRBV4-2	TRBJ2-1	CASSQDDRESYNEQFF
.	TRBV29-1	TRBJ2-7	CSVHLGSSYEQYF
TRBD2	TRBV6-1	TRBJ2-3	CASSPSGAYTDTQYF
.	TRBV12-3/TRBV12-4	TRBJ1-2	CASSPGPNYGYTF
.	TRBV6-1	TRBJ2-3	CASSLDRSSSTDTQYF
TRBD1	TRBV5-1	TRBJ1-3	CASSSPGQGAPSTGNTIYF
.	TRBV10-3	TRBJ1-3	CAISEDPGNTIYF
.	TRBV6-1	TRBJ1-2	CASSTGSPEGTGYTF
TRBD2	TRBV27	TRBJ2-7	CASSTQRDPPYEQYF
.	TRBV12-3/TRBV12-4	TRBJ1-1	CASRTTGHTEAFF
TRBD2	TRBV12-3/TRBV12-4	TRBJ2-2	CACSFSFRAGENTGELFF
TRBD1	TRBV6-5	TRBJ1-2	CASRLRDRGGGYTF
.	TRBV6-5	TRBJ1-5	CASRTDYNQPQHF
TRBD2	TRBV10-3	TRBJ2-1	CAIKPGGGRIYNEQFF
TRBD2	TRBV7-6	TRBJ2-3	CASGLAGGQDTQYF
TRBD2	TRBV12-3/TRBV12-4	TRBJ2-2	CASRGLAGNTGELFF
.	TRBV7-9	TRBJ1-2	CASSSGSRGYTF
TRBD2	TRBV20-1	TRBJ2-3	CSARDYTSGRANGPPDTQYF